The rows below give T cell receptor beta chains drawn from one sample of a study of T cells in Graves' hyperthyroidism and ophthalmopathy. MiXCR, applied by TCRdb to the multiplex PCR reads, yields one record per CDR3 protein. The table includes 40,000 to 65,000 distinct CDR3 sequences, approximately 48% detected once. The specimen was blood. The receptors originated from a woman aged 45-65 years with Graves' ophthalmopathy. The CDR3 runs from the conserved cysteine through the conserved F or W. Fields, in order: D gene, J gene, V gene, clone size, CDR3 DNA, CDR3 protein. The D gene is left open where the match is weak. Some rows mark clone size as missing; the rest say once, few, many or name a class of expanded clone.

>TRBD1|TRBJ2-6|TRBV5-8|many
TGTGCCAGCAGGCCGACAGGGCACTCTGGGGCCAACGTCCTGACTTTC
CASRPTGHSGANVLTF
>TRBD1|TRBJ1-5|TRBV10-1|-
TGCGCCAGCAGGGGACAGGGGGATCAGCCCCAGCATTTT
CASRGQGDQPQHF
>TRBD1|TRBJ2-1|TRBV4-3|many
TGCGCCAGCAGCCCCGGAGGGACAGGGGATTACAATGAGCAGTTCTTC
CASSPGGTGDYNEQFF
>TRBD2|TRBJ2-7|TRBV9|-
TGTGTCAGCAGTTTTTATGCGGGAGGGAGTTTCGAGCAGTACTTC
CVSSFYAGGSFEQYF
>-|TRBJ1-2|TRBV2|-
TGTGCCAGCAGTCAATCGGGGTGGAGTGGCTACACCTTC
CASSQSGWSGYTF
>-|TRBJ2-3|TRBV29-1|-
TGCAGCTTGGTCGGGTTTGCAGATACGCAGTATTTT
CSLVGFADTQYF
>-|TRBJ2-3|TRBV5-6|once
TGTGCCAGCAGCGAGAATGTAGATACGCAGTATTTT
CASSENVDTQYF
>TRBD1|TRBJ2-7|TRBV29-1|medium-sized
TGCAGCGTGATCATCGCGACAGGGGGTTACGAGCAGTACTTC
CSVIIATGGYEQYF
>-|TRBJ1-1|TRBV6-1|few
TGTGCCAGCAGTAAGGGAACGCGCGTAGCTTTCTTT
CASSKGTRVAFF
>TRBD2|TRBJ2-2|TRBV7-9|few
TGCGCCAGCAGCCAAGAGAGGGGACTAGCGGGAGTAAGGAACACCGGGGAGCTGTTTTTT
CASSQERGLAGVRNTGELFF
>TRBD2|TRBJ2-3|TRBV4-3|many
TGCGCCAGCAGCCAAGAGACTAGCGGGAGTTGGGCAGATACGCAGTATTTT
CASSQETSGSWADTQYF
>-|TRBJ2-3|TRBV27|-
TGTGCCAGCAGTCCAGGACAAGGCAGGACTAGCACAGATACGCAGTATTTT
CASSPGQGRTSTDTQYF
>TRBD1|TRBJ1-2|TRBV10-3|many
TGTGCCATCAGTGCAGACAGGGCCGGGCCCTCTGGCTACACCTTC
CAISADRAGPSGYTF
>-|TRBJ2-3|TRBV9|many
TGTGCCAGCAGCACACCCCCAGATACGCAGTATTTT
CASSTPPDTQYF
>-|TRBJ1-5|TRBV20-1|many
TGCAGTGCAAAGGGCGAATCAACGGGCAATCAGCCCCAGCATTTT
CSAKGESTGNQPQHF
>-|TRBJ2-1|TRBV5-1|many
TGCGCCAGCAGCCTCCGGGACAACTACAATGAGCAGTTCTTC
CASSLRDNYNEQFF
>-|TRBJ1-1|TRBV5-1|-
TGCGCCAGCTCGATTGGACAAGGGATAAACACGGAAGCTTTCTTT
CASSIGQGINTEAFF
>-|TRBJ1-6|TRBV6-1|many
TGTGCCACGGAACATAATTCACCCCTCCACTTT
CATEHNSPLHF
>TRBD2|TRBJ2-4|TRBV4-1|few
TGCGCCAGCACCACTACGGGGGGCAAAAACATTCAGTACTTC
CASTTTGGKNIQYF
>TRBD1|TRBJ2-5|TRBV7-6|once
TGTGCCAGCAGCTTAGGGGGGACAGGTGGGCAAGAGACCCAGTACTTC
CASSLGGTGGQETQYF
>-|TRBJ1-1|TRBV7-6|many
TGTGCCAGCAGCTTACCCCCGGCTGAAGCTTTCTTT
CASSLPPAEAFF
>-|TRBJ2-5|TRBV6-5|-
TGTGCCAGCAGTTACGGTGGGAAGGGGACCCAGTACTTC
CASSYGGKGTQYF
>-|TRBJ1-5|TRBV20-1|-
TGCAGTGCTAGAGATAGGGGTGACAGCAATCAGCCCCAGCATTTT
CSARDRGDSNQPQHF
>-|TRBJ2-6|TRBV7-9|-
TGTGCCAGCAGCCCCGGGGCCAACGTCCTGACTTTC
CASSPGANVLTF